These 12 T cell receptor beta chains share one sample of origin, sequenced in a study of T cell responses to AZD1222 COVID-19 vaccine (dated by TCRdb to 2020 to 2023). Libraries were constructed by the immunoSEQ multiplex PCR assay. The table was pulled from immuneACCESS by TCRdb, which kept in-frame rearrangements only. Such tables lose some clones; where checked, under half of the loss comes from unresolved V genes, and the rest has no known cause. The sample data list approximately 110,000 clones, and roughly 90% of these were observed just once. The ten largest clones take up approximately 1.1% of the sample. Read against the paper, the sample's time point label means: baseline before first vaccination. This sample comprised peripheral blood, obtained on day 0 of AZD1222 vaccination. These receptors originate from an adult in good health.

The CDR3 bases are TGTGCCAGCAGCCAATTGCGGGATGGCTACACCTTC. It codes for CASSQLRDGYTF. The chain recombines TRBV6-6 with TRBJ1-2; no definite D call. This CDR3 comprises 12 residues. Germline CDR1 MNHNY, CDR2 SVGAGI (reference sequence). The V gene lost 6 bases and the J gene lost 6 bases, with 11 bases spanning the gap.

Here the CDR3 DNA reads TGTGCCAGCAGCGGAACCGGGACTAGCGGCGAGCAGTACTTC. It encodes CASSGTGTSGEQYF. This rearrangement joins TRBV7-9 to TRBJ2-7, with 11 bases aligning to TRBD2. The V segment lost 5 bases and the J segment 6 bases; nucleotides outside the gene matches: 6. From germline, CDR1 is SEHNR and CDR2 FQNEAQ (reference sequence). The CDR3 covers 14 residues.

This rearrangement joins TRBV28 to TRBJ2-7, with 7 bases matching TRBD1. V was pared by 6 bases and J by 3 bases, with 5 bases of the junction left unmatched. Germline CDR1 reads MDHEN; CDR2 reads SYDVKM. The CDR3 is 13 amino acids. The CDR3 sequence: CASRRQGSYEQYF. DNA for the CDR3: TGTGCCAGCAGGAGACAGGGCAGCTACGAGCAGTACTTC.

The V gene is TRBV15, the J gene TRBJ2-7; 9 nucleotides align to TRBD1. Germline CDR1 and CDR2: LNHNV and YYDKDF (reference sequence). V lost 1 base, J lost 6 bases, and 13 bases stayed unmatched. The length of the CDR3 is 17 residues. Here the CDR3 DNA reads TGTGCCACCAGCAGAGGGGTGGGGGACAGGGCTTCAGGCGAGCAGTACTTC. Amino acid sequence: CATSRGVGDRASGEQYF.

This chain connects TRBV7-9 to TRBJ2-3; unclear D gene. The CDR3 runs to 16 residues. Trimming left V 2 bases short and J 0 bases short, with 12 bases between. Germline V CDR1 and CDR2: SEHNR, FQNEAQ (reference sequence). This chain's CDR3 is CASSLPSAESTDTQYF. CDR3 coding DNA: TGTGCCAGCAGCTTACCCTCTGCGGAGAGCACAGATACGCAGTATTTT.

V gene TRBV18 combines with J gene TRBJ2-7; D not resolved. The V end was cut by 5 bases, the J end by 2 bases, with 10 bases between. Looked up from germline, CDR1 is KGHSH and CDR2 is LQKENI. This CDR3 spans 13 amino acids. The CDR3 is CASSSLRAYEQYF. The CDR3 DNA reads as TGTGCCAGCTCATCCCTTCGCGCCTACGAGCAGTACTTC.

The CDR3 sequence is CAWSRGDNYGYTF. For the CDR3, the DNA is TGTGCCTGGAGCAGGGGAGATAACTATGGCTACACCTTC. The chain is built from TRBV30 and TRBJ1-2, with D possibly TRBD1 on 6 matching bases. Looked up from germline, CDR1 is GTSNPN and CDR2 is SVGIG (reference sequence). V gave up 3 bases and J gave up 1 base, with 9 bases separating them. This CDR3 contains 13 residues.

This chain connects TRBV11-3 to TRBJ2-2, with D possibly TRBD1 on 5 matching bases. Germline V CDR1 and CDR2: SGHNT, YENEEA. This CDR3 has 14 amino acids. V was trimmed by 5 bases and J by 1 base, leaving 8 bases between them. CDR3: CASSRQRNTGELFF. In DNA form, the CDR3 reads TGTGCCAGCAGCCGACAGCGGAACACCGGGGAGCTGTTTTTT.

J is TRBJ2-7 and V is TRBV19; possibly TRBD2 for D (6 bases). The germline V gene has CDR1 LNHDA and CDR2 SQIVND (reference sequence). V was shortened by 5 bases and J by 2 bases, with 16 bases between the two germline ends. The CDR3 extends over 15 amino acids. The CDR3 DNA sequence: TGTGCCAGTAGTGTCTCCGGGACTCAGACCTACGAGCAGTACTTC. Protein sequence: CASSVSGTQTYEQYF.

This clone was detected only once. This chain links TRBV7-9 with TRBJ1-5; no clear D. The CDR3 contains 14 residues. The V end lost 5 bases, the J end lost 7 bases, and 15 bases lay between the germline ends. The V gene's germline CDR1 is SEHNR and CDR2 FQNEAQ (reference sequence). The DNA of the CDR3 is TGTGCCAGCAGCCCCGGAGGAGGTTGGCAGCCCCAGCATTTT. Protein sequence: CASSPGGGWQPQHF.

The V call is TRBV27, the J call TRBJ2-3; tentatively, D is TRBD2 (5 bases). In germline, CDR1 is MNHEY, CDR2 SMNVEV (reference sequence). V was cut by 6 bases and J by 4 bases, with 17 bases left in between. This CDR3 spans 15 amino acids. CDR3 sequence (DNA): TGTGCCAGCAGCCCGCGTAGCGCTCGGGCAGATACGCAGTATTTT. It codes for CASSPRSARADTQYF.

This clone was seen a handful of times. This chain connects TRBV5-5 to TRBJ2-6; D ambiguous. CDR3 length: 17 amino acids. The germline V gene has CDR1 SGHKS and CDR2 YYEKEE (reference sequence). V was trimmed by 1 base and J by 1 base, leaving 12 bases between them. CDR3 residues: CASSLSPGLSGANVLTF. Here the CDR3 DNA reads TGTGCCAGCAGCTTGTCTCCAGGCCTTTCTGGGGCCAACGTCCTGACTTTC.